The rows below give T cell receptor beta chains drawn from one sample of a study of cytomegalovirus exposure and HLA in healthy donors. Method: immunoSEQ multiplex PCR; TCRdb's copy keeps in-frame clones and lacks some. Seen here are 95,000 to 130,000 clones, around 81% observed once, and the top ten hold roughly 3.9%. The sequencing input was PBMCs. The receptors come from a woman in her 30s in good health and CMV-seronegative. The CDR3 runs from the conserved cysteine through the conserved F or W. The order of the fields is clone size, V gene, J gene, D gene, CDR3 protein, CDR3 DNA. A D gene is named only where the DNA matches it firmly. Rows may omit the clone size; those that give it use once, few, many or a size class.

abundance: medium-sized
v_gene: TRBV25-1
j_gene: TRBJ2-2
d_gene: -
CDR3aa: CASSESHRDTGELFF
CDR3nt: TGTGCCAGCAGTGAATCCCACAGGGACACCGGGGAGCTGTTTTTT

abundance: -
v_gene: TRBV10-2
j_gene: TRBJ2-3
d_gene: TRBD2
CDR3aa: CASTTPNPGLAGKTDTQYF
CDR3nt: TGCGCCAGTACCACGCCAAATCCGGGACTAGCGGGAAAAACAGATACGCAGTATTTT

abundance: -
v_gene: TRBV28
j_gene: TRBJ2-3
d_gene: TRBD2
CDR3aa: CASSSSGREDTQYF
CDR3nt: TGTGCCAGCAGTTCCAGCGGGAGGGAAGATACGCAGTATTTT

abundance: -
v_gene: TRBV27
j_gene: TRBJ2-1
d_gene: TRBD2
CDR3aa: CASRLGLAGGIKGEQFF
CDR3nt: TGTGCCAGCAGACTCGGGCTAGCGGGAGGTATAAAGGGTGAGCAGTTCTTC

abundance: -
v_gene: TRBV14
j_gene: TRBJ1-4
d_gene: -
CDR3aa: CASSQDLTGTGEKLFF
CDR3nt: TGTGCCAGCAGCCAAGATCTGACAGGCACTGGTGAAAAACTGTTTTTT

abundance: -
v_gene: TRBV5-1
j_gene: TRBJ2-1
d_gene: -
CDR3aa: CASSPGRTTQFRNEQFF
CDR3nt: TGCGCCAGCAGCCCCGGTCGGACTACCCAATTTCGGAATGAGCAGTTCTTC

abundance: -
v_gene: TRBV6-5
j_gene: TRBJ2-5
d_gene: TRBD2
CDR3aa: CASSPRLAEKTQYF
CDR3nt: TGTGCCAGCAGCCCAAGGCTAGCGGAAAAGACCCAGTACTTC

abundance: -
v_gene: TRBV23-1
j_gene: TRBJ2-1
d_gene: TRBD2
CDR3aa: CASSQKPPGGWTSGSYNEQFF
CDR3nt: TGCGCCAGCAGTCAAAAACCCCCGGGAGGCTGGACGTCGGGATCCTACAATGAGCAGTTCTTC

abundance: -
v_gene: TRBV10-1
j_gene: TRBJ2-3
d_gene: -
CDR3aa: CASSESAWYGADTQYF
CDR3nt: TGCGCCAGCAGTGAGTCGGCGTGGTACGGGGCAGATACGCAGTATTTT

abundance: -
v_gene: TRBV7-3
j_gene: TRBJ2-1
d_gene: TRBD2
CDR3aa: CASSRAGTSGNNEQFF
CDR3nt: TGTGCCAGCAGCCGAGCCGGGACTAGCGGCAACAATGAGCAGTTCTTC

abundance: -
v_gene: TRBV15
j_gene: TRBJ2-5
d_gene: TRBD2
CDR3aa: CATSRGEGREQYF
CDR3nt: TGTGCCACCAGCAGGGGGGAGGGGCGGGAGCAGTACTTC

abundance: few
v_gene: TRBV6-6
j_gene: TRBJ1-1
d_gene: -
CDR3aa: CASSNDRLRGAFF
CDR3nt: TGTGCCAGCAGTAACGACAGGCTGCGTGGAGCTTTCTTT

abundance: -
v_gene: TRBV28
j_gene: TRBJ2-7
d_gene: -
CDR3aa: CASSLTKSYEQYF
CDR3nt: TGTGCCAGCAGTTTAACTAAGTCCTACGAGCAGTACTTC

abundance: -
v_gene: TRBV23-1
j_gene: TRBJ2-4
d_gene: TRBD1
CDR3aa: CASSQNLRDSPTLAKNIQYF
CDR3nt: TGCGCCAGCAGTCAAAACCTTCGGGACAGTCCGACACTAGCCAAAAACATTCAGTACTTC

abundance: -
v_gene: TRBV2
j_gene: TRBJ2-5
d_gene: -
CDR3aa: CASSPNSGAQETQYF
CDR3nt: TGTGCCAGCAGCCCTAACTCAGGGGCCCAAGAGACCCAGTACTTC

abundance: -
v_gene: TRBV28
j_gene: TRBJ2-7
d_gene: TRBD2
CDR3aa: CASKPRRVAGVIYEQYF
CDR3nt: TGTGCCAGCAAACCCCGCAGGGTAGCGGGAGTGATCTACGAGCAGTACTTC

abundance: -
v_gene: TRBV7-9
j_gene: TRBJ2-7
d_gene: TRBD1
CDR3aa: CASSLAAGGSDEQYF
CDR3nt: TGTGCCAGCAGCTTAGCGGCAGGGGGTAGTGACGAGCAGTACTTC

abundance: few
v_gene: TRBV6-5
j_gene: TRBJ2-7
d_gene: TRBD2
CDR3aa: CASRLAGGTYEQYF
CDR3nt: TGTGCCAGCAGGCTAGCGGGAGGTACCTACGAGCAGTACTTC

abundance: -
v_gene: TRBV4-2
j_gene: TRBJ2-6
d_gene: TRBD2
CDR3aa: CASSQDEAGGGANVLTF
CDR3nt: TGTGCCAGCAGCCAAGATGAAGCGGGAGGTGGGGCCAACGTCCTGACTTTC

abundance: -
v_gene: TRBV7-2
j_gene: TRBJ2-7
d_gene: -
CDR3aa: CASSFRGPPGSYEQYF
CDR3nt: TGTGCCAGCAGCTTCAGAGGCCCACCGGGGTCCTACGAGCAGTACTTC

abundance: -
v_gene: TRBV6-5
j_gene: TRBJ2-7
d_gene: TRBD1
CDR3aa: CASRGTGAAYEQYF
CDR3nt: TGTGCCAGCAGAGGGACAGGGGCTGCCTACGAGCAGTACTTC

abundance: once
v_gene: TRBV18
j_gene: TRBJ1-4
d_gene: -
CDR3aa: CASSPGAGDEKLFF
CDR3nt: TGTGCCAGCTCACCAGGGGCAGGGGACGAAAAACTGTTTTTT

abundance: -
v_gene: TRBV7-8
j_gene: TRBJ2-7
d_gene: TRBD2
CDR3aa: CASSPSGGDQYF
CDR3nt: TGTGCCAGCAGTCCGTCGGGGGGGGACCAGTACTTC

abundance: -
v_gene: TRBV6-5
j_gene: TRBJ2-5
d_gene: -
CDR3aa: CASSYSGQSQETQYF
CDR3nt: TGTGCCAGCAGTTACTCCGGACAGTCGCAAGAGACCCAGTACTTC

abundance: few
v_gene: TRBV19
j_gene: TRBJ1-1
d_gene: -
CDR3aa: CASSMGRTEAFF
CDR3nt: TGTGCCAGTAGTATGGGGAGGACTGAAGCTTTCTTT

abundance: few
v_gene: TRBV7-9
j_gene: TRBJ1-1
d_gene: -
CDR3aa: CASSLEGGGTEAFF
CDR3nt: TGTGCCAGCAGCTTAGAGGGGGGGGGCACTGAAGCTTTCTTT

abundance: -
v_gene: TRBV2
j_gene: TRBJ1-5
d_gene: -
CDR3aa: CASRSGVNRNQPQHF
CDR3nt: TGTGCCAGCAGATCAGGGGTGAACCGTAATCAGCCCCAGCATTTT

abundance: -
v_gene: TRBV4-3
j_gene: TRBJ2-7
d_gene: TRBD1
CDR3aa: CASSHRQTGVYEQYF
CDR3nt: TGCGCCAGCAGCCACCGTCAGACAGGGGTCTACGAGCAGTACTTC

abundance: once
v_gene: TRBV10-1
j_gene: TRBJ2-3
d_gene: TRBD2
CDR3aa: CASSVRAGVSTDTQYF
CDR3nt: TGCGCCAGCAGTGTAAGGGCGGGGGTGAGCACAGATACGCAGTATTTT

abundance: -
v_gene: TRBV28
j_gene: TRBJ2-7
d_gene: TRBD1
CDR3aa: CASSSPGQGSLRGEQYF
CDR3nt: TGTGCCAGCAGTTCACCGGGACAGGGCTCCCTTCGGGGCGAGCAGTACTTC

abundance: few
v_gene: TRBV5-4
j_gene: TRBJ2-7
d_gene: TRBD1
CDR3aa: CASSLTGLYEQYF
CDR3nt: TGTGCCAGCAGCCTGACAGGGCTCTACGAGCAGTACTTC

abundance: -
v_gene: TRBV5-1
j_gene: TRBJ2-7
d_gene: TRBD1
CDR3aa: CASSRTGQTGGYEQYF
CDR3nt: TGCGCCAGCAGCCGGACCGGACAGACAGGGGGCTACGAGCAGTACTTC

abundance: few
v_gene: TRBV5-4
j_gene: TRBJ2-3
d_gene: TRBD2
CDR3aa: CASRTGTSGADTQYF
CDR3nt: TGTGCCAGCAGAACCGGGACTAGCGGTGCAGATACGCAGTATTTT

abundance: -
v_gene: TRBV27
j_gene: TRBJ2-3
d_gene: -
CDR3aa: CASSSTRVTQYF
CDR3nt: TGTGCCAGCAGTTCGACTAGAGTCACGCAGTATTTT

abundance: once
v_gene: TRBV13
j_gene: TRBJ2-7
d_gene: -
CDR3aa: CASSLGGRTYEQYF
CDR3nt: TGTGCCAGCAGCTTAGGCGGGCGGACTTACGAGCAGTACTTC

abundance: -
v_gene: TRBV6-5
j_gene: TRBJ2-7
d_gene: TRBD1
CDR3aa: CASSRTGGEQYF
CDR3nt: TGTGCCAGCAGCCGGACAGGGGGCGAGCAGTACTTC

abundance: -
v_gene: TRBV7-3
j_gene: TRBJ2-1
d_gene: -
CDR3aa: CASSAPGSYNEQFF
CDR3nt: TGTGCCAGCAGCGCCCCGGGGTCCTACAATGAGCAGTTCTTC

abundance: -
v_gene: TRBV15
j_gene: TRBJ2-7
d_gene: TRBD2
CDR3aa: CATSREVGTKVSYEQYF
CDR3nt: TGTGCCACCAGCAGAGAAGTCGGGACTAAGGTCTCCTACGAGCAGTACTTC

abundance: -
v_gene: TRBV15
j_gene: TRBJ2-3
d_gene: -
CDR3aa: CATSRDSPDTQYF
CDR3nt: TGTGCCACCAGCAGAGACAGTCCAGATACGCAGTATTTT

abundance: -
v_gene: TRBV11-2
j_gene: TRBJ2-7
d_gene: TRBD1
CDR3aa: CASSSTGTGKDEQYF
CDR3nt: TGTGCCAGCAGCTCGACTGGGACAGGGAAGGACGAGCAGTACTTC

abundance: few
v_gene: TRBV6-1
j_gene: TRBJ1-1
d_gene: -
CDR3aa: CASSLGRVAFF
CDR3nt: TGTGCCAGCAGTTTGGGGAGGGTAGCTTTCTTT

abundance: -
v_gene: TRBV2
j_gene: TRBJ1-5
d_gene: TRBD1
CDR3aa: CASSGTGTGLGYQPQHF
CDR3nt: TGTGCCAGCAGTGGAACCGGGACAGGCCTGGGCTATCAGCCCCAGCATTTT

abundance: few
v_gene: TRBV4-3
j_gene: TRBJ2-2
d_gene: TRBD1
CDR3aa: CASSQDSNRGAGELFF
CDR3nt: TGCGCCAGCAGCCAAGATAGTAACAGGGGGGCCGGGGAGCTGTTTTTT

abundance: -
v_gene: TRBV19
j_gene: TRBJ2-7
d_gene: -
CDR3aa: CASSPLGPVYEQYF
CDR3nt: TGTGCCAGTAGTCCACTAGGTCCGGTCTACGAGCAGTACTTC

abundance: few
v_gene: TRBV7-8
j_gene: TRBJ2-3
d_gene: TRBD2
CDR3aa: CASSRLALTQYF
CDR3nt: TGTGCCAGCAGCCGACTAGCTTTGACGCAGTATTTT

abundance: -
v_gene: TRBV6-6
j_gene: TRBJ2-1
d_gene: -
CDR3aa: CASSYPQGKSYNEQFF
CDR3nt: TGTGCCAGCAGTTACCCCCAGGGTAAATCCTACAATGAGCAGTTCTTC

abundance: -
v_gene: TRBV4-3
j_gene: TRBJ2-2
d_gene: TRBD2
CDR3aa: CASSQTSGNTGELFF
CDR3nt: TGCGCCAGCAGCCAAACTAGCGGAAACACCGGGGAGCTGTTTTTT

abundance: -
v_gene: TRBV29-1
j_gene: TRBJ1-1
d_gene: TRBD1
CDR3aa: CSAGQGEGTEAFF
CDR3nt: TGCAGCGCTGGACAGGGGGAAGGCACTGAAGCTTTCTTT